Presented here are 25 T cell receptor beta chains from one specimen sequenced in a study of blood T cells in healthy people across ages. Through a sample-barcoded 5' primer and a J-beta primer mix, a second PCR was run for roughly 6 to 12 cycles. TCRdb processed the 5' RACE reads anew with MiXCR; each CDR3 protein has one entry. The sample consists of 650,000 to 1,000,000 distinct CDR3 sequences, 35% to 50% of them appearing once. The material sequenced was blood. These receptors were taken from a man older than 75 in good health.

This sequence joins TRBV9 and TRBJ2-7; 8 bases line up with TRBD2. The CDR3 length is 16 residues. V lost 0 bases and J lost 1; bases outside the gene matches: 6. Looked up from germline, CDR1 is SGDLS and CDR2 is YYNGEE. The CDR3 region is CASSVGPAGVSYEQYF. CDR3 DNA: TGTGCCAGCAGCGTAGGCCCAGCGGGGGTTTCCTACGAGCAGTACTTC.

The chain carries TRBV11-2 and TRBJ2-3, with TRBD2 matching 8 bases. Germline V gene sequence: CDR1 SGHAT, CDR2 FQNNGV. V dropped 1 base and J dropped 0; count of bases not matched to a gene: 6. The CDR3 consists of 17 residues. CDR3 sequence reads: CASSLGTSSTSTDTQYF. CDR3 DNA sequence: TGTGCCAGCAGCTTAGGGACTAGCAGTACTAGCACAGATACGCAGTATTTT.

The chain joins TRBV18 to TRBJ1-6; D might be TRBD1 (5 bases). The CDR3 has 16 amino acids. Germline lookup yields CDR1 KGHSH and CDR2 LQKENI. Trimming took 1 base from V and 8 from J, leaving 15 bases between them. CDR3 DNA sequence: TGTGCCAGCTCACCACTACCGGGACCCTGGGATTCACCCCTCCACTTT. Protein sequence: CASSPLPGPWDSPLHF. Variable domain in full (rest from reference TRBV18 and TRBJ1-6): NAGVMQNPRHLVRRRGQEARLRCSPMKGHSHVYWYRQLPEEGLKFMVYLQKENIIDESGMPKERFSAEFPKEGPSILRIQQVVRGDSAAYFCASSPLPGPWDSPLHFGNGTRLTVT.

This clonotype was recorded many times. The rearrangement links TRBV7-2 to TRBJ2-3; D unresolved. The V end lost 1 base, the J end lost 4 bases, and 6 bases lay between the germline ends. Looked up from germline, CDR1 is SGHTA and CDR2 is FQGNSA. The length of the CDR3 is 13 residues. The CDR3 DNA reads as TGTGCCAGCAGCTTAGGGTCTGCAGATACGCAGTATTTT. Protein product: CASSLGSADTQYF.

The J gene is TRBJ2-5, the V gene TRBV12-3 or TRBV12-4; 12 nucleotides align to TRBD2. Losses at the gene ends were 2 bases for V and 11 bases for J; bases not matched to a gene: 15. The CDR3 runs to 17 residues. The CDR3 DNA reads as TGTGCCAGCAGTTTACCCGGGACTAGCGGGTTGACCTACAAGCAGTACTTC. This encodes CASSLPGTSGLTYKQYF.

To note about this clonotype: A read error may account for a junction end that differs from germline. The CDR3 reads CAGSLVGRGWQETQYF. CDR3 bases: TGTGCCGGCAGTTTGGTTGGCAGGGGCTGGCAAGAGACCCAGTACTTC. The genes are TRBV27 and TRBJ2-5, with D possibly TRBD1 on 6 matching bases. CDR3 length: 16 amino acids. Per germline, CDR1 MNHEY and CDR2 SMNVEV (reference sequence).

This clonotype has a count of ten or more. In DNA, the CDR3 is TGCAGCGTCGTTGACAGGGGAGGGCTACAGCCCCAGCATTTT. Translation: CSVVDRGGLQPQHF. The chain uses TRBV29-1 and TRBJ1-5, with 8 bases fitting TRBD1. J gave up 7 bases and V 6 bases, and 11 bases lay outside the gene matches. This CDR3 spans 14 amino acids. CDR1 and CDR2 from the germline V gene are SQVTM and ANQGSEA.

This clonotype was seen a few times. The gene calls are TRBV6-1 and TRBJ2-7, with D perhaps assigned TRBD1 or TRBD2 (5 bases each). CDR1 and CDR2 (germline): MNHNS, SASEGT. V lost 4 bases and J lost 1, with 17 bases in between. The CDR3 extends over 16 amino acids. The CDR3 spells CASSAGAGTGSYEQYF. As DNA, the CDR3 is TGTGCCAGCAGTGCCGGAGCCGGGACGGGTTCCTACGAGCAGTACTTC.

CDR3 sequence: CASSLDDSRAYNEQFF. Here the CDR3 DNA reads TGTGCCAGCAGCTTAGACGACAGCCGTGCCTACAATGAGCAGTTCTTC. The chain carries TRBV7-2 and TRBJ2-1, with D maybe TRBD1 (5 bases). This CDR3 contains 16 residues. Trimming removed 1 base from V and 2 bases from J, with 12 bases in between. Germline-derived CDR1 and CDR2 are SGHTA and FQGNSA.

There are a few counts of this clonotype. V and J are TRBV27 and TRBJ1-5, with D perhaps matching TRBD1 (5 bases). The CDR3 loop spans 14 amino acids. CDR1 is MNHEY, CDR2 SMNVEV, per germline (reference sequence). Trimming removed 7 bases from V and 7 bases from J, with 17 bases in between. The CDR3 spells CASKGLGEWQPQHF. The CDR3 DNA reads as TGTGCCAGCAAGGGTTTGGGGGAATGGCAGCCCCAGCATTTT.

Concerning this clonotype: Compared with germline, one end of the junction differs, possibly owing to a read error. The V call is TRBV5-1, the J call TRBJ1-1; TRBD1 might be the D (5 bases). Germline CDR1 and CDR2: SGHRS and YFSETQ. This CDR3 is built from 13 residues. This CDR3 is CAGSKVGDTEAFF. For the CDR3, the DNA is TGCGCCGGCAGCAAGGTGGGGGACACTGAAGCTTTCTTT.

This chain uses TRBV4-3 with TRBJ2-5; tentative D call: TRBD1 (6 bases). This CDR3 spans 16 amino acids. Germline CDR1 and CDR2: LGHNA and YSLEER. Deletions cut 2 bases from V and 1 base from J, with 14 bases between. CDR3 region: CASSQSVAGAQETQYF. The CDR3, as DNA: TGCGCCAGCAGCCAAAGTGTCGCAGGGGCCCAAGAGACCCAGTACTTC.

The table lists this clonotype with a few counts. The CDR3 here is CSVQGQGAVYF. For the CDR3, the DNA is TGCAGCGTCCAGGGCCAGGGGGCTGTGTACTTC. The gene calls are TRBV29-1 and TRBJ2-7; 8 positions agree with TRBD1. Germline CDR1 is SQVTM and CDR2 is ANQGSEA. The junction had 10 bases not matched to a gene; V was cut back by 6 bases and J by 12 bases. The length of the CDR3 is 11 residues.

This sequence joins TRBV5-1 and TRBJ2-7; 7 bases are shared with TRBD2. CDR1 is SGHRS and CDR2 is YFSETQ in the germline V gene. This CDR3 is 17 amino acids long. Losses at the gene ends were 6 bases for V and 7 bases for J; bases not matched to a gene: 22. CDR3 nucleotides: TGCGCCAGCAACCCGCTCGGGGGAGGGGCCCAATCTAATGAGCAGTACTTC. Amino acid sequence: CASNPLGGGAQSNEQYF. Looking up the rest from reference TRBV5-1 and TRBJ2-7 gives the full variable domain: KAGVTQTPRYLIKTRGQQVTLSCSPISGHRSVSWYQQTPGQGLQFLFEYFSETQRNKGNFPGRFSGRQFSNSRSEMNVSTLELGDSALYLCASNPLGGGAQSNEQYFGPGTRLTVT.

The chain links TRBV28 to TRBJ2-5; D gene uncertain. This CDR3 spans 13 amino acids. Trimming left V 6 bases short and J 0 bases short, with 8 bases between. CDR1 is MDHEN, CDR2 SYDVKM, per germline. CDR3 amino acids: CASSFLYQETQYF. CDR3 coding DNA: TGTGCCAGCAGCTTCCTCTACCAAGAGACCCAGTACTTC. The entire variable domain, with the rest obtained from reference TRBV28 and TRBJ2-5, is as follows: DVKVTQSSRYLVKRTGEKVFLECVQDMDHENMFWYRQDPGLGLRLIYFSYDVKMKEKGDIPEGYSVSREKKERFSLILESASTNQTSMYLCASSFLYQETQYFGPGTRLLVL.

This clonotype was seen more than once but under ten times. The chain joins TRBV20-1 to TRBJ2-1; 7 bases map to TRBD2. The germline V gene encodes CDR1 DFQATT and CDR2 SNEGSKA (reference sequence). With V trimmed by 5 bases and J by 6 bases, 4 bases remained unmatched. This CDR3 has 12 amino acids. The CDR3 loop is CSARDYRNEQFF. For the CDR3, the DNA is TGCAGTGCTCGGGACTACCGCAATGAGCAGTTCTTC.

This clonotype was seen at least ten times. V usage is TRBV28 and J usage is TRBJ2-7, with TRBD1 matching over 11 bases. V shed 7 bases and J 0 bases; nucleotides not matched to a gene: 8. Looked up from germline, CDR1 is MDHEN and CDR2 is SYDVKM. This CDR3 is built from 16 residues. CDR3 sequence: CASNGQGAIPSYEQYF. The CDR3 DNA sequence: TGTGCCAGCAACGGACAGGGGGCGATCCCCTCCTACGAGCAGTACTTC.

This chain uses TRBV28 with TRBJ2-1, with TRBD1 matching 7 bases. This CDR3 is built from 15 residues. Trimming cost V 6 bases and J 2 bases; bases outside gene matches: 7. CDR1 is MDHEN and CDR2 is SYDVKM in the germline V gene. CDR3 bases: TGTGCCAGCAGACTCGGGACAGACACCTACAATGAGCAGTTCTTC. This codes for CASRLGTDTYNEQFF. The complete variable domain, with remaining parts taken from reference TRBV28 and TRBJ2-1, reads DVKVTQSSRYLVKRTGEKVFLECVQDMDHENMFWYRQDPGLGLRLIYFSYDVKMKEKGDIPEGYSVSREKKERFSLILESASTNQTSMYLCASRLGTDTYNEQFFGPGTRLTVL.

The chain is built from TRBV7-2 and TRBJ2-2; 7 bases map to TRBD1. The CDR3 sequence is 15 residues long. In germline, CDR1 is SGHTA, CDR2 FQGNSA. V lost 6 bases to trimming and J lost 6 bases; unmatched junction nucleotides: 10. The CDR3 nucleotides are TGTGCCAGCAGAGTGCAGGGACAGCCACCCGGGGAGCTGTTTTTT. It specifies CASRVQGQPPGELFF.

The gene calls are TRBV19 and TRBJ2-1; 8 positions agree with TRBD2. Germline V gene data show CDR1 as LNHDA and CDR2 as SQIVND (reference sequence). The CDR3 has 14 amino acids. V lost 5 bases and J lost 4; bases outside the gene matches: 4. The DNA for the CDR3 is TGTGCCAGTAGTGAACTAGCGGAGTACAATGAGCAGTTCTTC. Its protein product is CASSELAEYNEQFF.

This clonotype came up once. This sequence joins TRBV28 and TRBJ1-1; D gene uncertain. V was shortened by 5 bases and J by 1 base, with 11 bases between the two germline ends. The germline CDR1 and CDR2 sequences are MDHEN and SYDVKM. The CDR3 is 14 residues long. As DNA, the CDR3 is TGTGCCAGCAGTCCGGGAGGAAAGAACACTGAAGCTTTCTTT. Translating it yields CASSPGGKNTEAFF. The full variable domain, completed using reference TRBV28 and TRBJ1-1, is DVKVTQSSRYLVKRTGEKVFLECVQDMDHENMFWYRQDPGLGLRLIYFSYDVKMKEKGDIPEGYSVSREKKERFSLILESASTNQTSMYLCASSPGGKNTEAFFGQGTRLTVV.

As for this clonotype: One junction end does not reproduce the germline sequence, and a read error may be involved. CDR3 region: CASSLVAGSSYSEQFF. CDR3 nucleotides: TGTGCCAGCAGCTTAGTAGCGGGGAGCTCCTACAGTGAGCAGTTCTTC. The chain links TRBV11-1 to TRBJ2-1; 8 bases align to TRBD2. The CDR3 totals 16 residues. In germline, CDR1 is SGHAT, CDR2 FQDESV (reference sequence).

The CDR3 protein is CAWSMGQGNGETQYF. The CDR3 DNA is TGTGCCTGGAGTATGGGACAGGGGAACGGAGAGACCCAGTACTTC. The chain uses TRBV30 and TRBJ2-5, with TRBD1 matching 10 bases. This CDR3 spans 15 amino acids. Germline trimming cut 2 bases from V and 4 bases from J; bases unmatched to any gene: 7. Looked up from germline, CDR1 is GTSNPN and CDR2 is SVGIG (reference sequence).

There are a few counts of this clonotype. The J gene is TRBJ1-2, the V gene TRBV5-5, with TRBD1 identical over 9 bases. With 3 bases clipped from V and 6 bases from J, the junction kept 3 bases outside the gene matches. CDR3 length: 13 residues. Germline CDR1 SGHKS, CDR2 YYEKEE (reference sequence). DNA of the CDR3: TGTGCCAGCAGCTGGACAGGGGTTGATGGCTACACCTTC. Its translation is CASSWTGVDGYTF. Drawing the rest from reference TRBV5-5 and TRBJ1-2, the complete variable domain is DAGVTQSPTHLIKTRGQQVTLRCSPISGHKSVSWYQQVLGQGPQFIFQYYEKEERGRGNFPDRFSARQFPNYSSELNVNALLLGDSALYLCASSWTGVDGYTFGSGTRLTVV.

This clonotype was detected only a few times. The chain uses TRBV18 and TRBJ2-1; tentative D call: TRBD2 (6 bases). The V gene lost 1 base and the J gene lost 10 bases, with 20 bases spanning the gap. CDR1 and CDR2 (germline): KGHSH, LQKENI. The CDR3 is 16 amino acids. For the CDR3, the DNA is TGTGCCAGCTCACCACGGGGGACTGGTCTCGGGGAGGAGCAGTTCTTC. Residues: CASSPRGTGLGEEQFF.